This T cell receptor beta chain emerged from a study of T cells in Graves' hyperthyroidism and ophthalmopathy. V shed 6 bases and J 3 bases; nucleotides not matched to a gene: 14. Germline V gives CDR1 KGHDR, CDR2 SFDVKD. CDR3 length: 18 amino acids. The CDR3 regions of TCR beta were amplified from RNA transcripts. The HTBI primer set served for first-round RT-PCR of the TCR CDR3. TCRdb used MiXCR to reprocess the multiplex PCR reads, holding one entry per CDR3 protein. The sample records 300,000 to 500,000 distinct CDR3 sequences, over 12% being singletons. Uncontrolled infection, other autoimmune disease, pregnancy or lactation disqualified patients from enrolment. Cells are PBMCs isolated from around 9.4 ml of fresh blood. This clonotype was counted at least ten times.

The sequencing input was blood. The sequence came from a man aged 50 to 60 with Graves' ophthalmopathy. V gene TRBV24-1 combines with J gene TRBJ2-3, with 10 bases identical to TRBD2. This chain's CDR3 is CATSQPGLAGVGTDTQYF. CDR3 sequence (DNA): TGTGCCACCAGTCAACCCGGCCTAGCGGGAGTCGGTACAGATACGCAGTATTTT.